One and the same sample provided the 23 T cell receptor beta chains below, sequenced in a study of human versus mouse CDR3 diversity and MHC coevolution. Using immunoSEQ multiplex PCR, the repertoire was profiled, and TCRdb retains in-frame clones only, with some absent. This sample yields about 83,000 clones, of which 80% to 95% are seen a single time; roughly 0.16% belongs to the top ten. Sequencing input: naive CD4+ T cells from blood. Subset described: CD45RO-negative CD62L-positive naive CD4 T cells. Source of these receptors: a person aged 25 to 75 in good health.

The gene calls are TRBV30 and TRBJ1-1; 8 bases map to TRBD1. The CDR3 spans 13 residues. Trimming cost V 4 bases and J 1 base; bases outside gene matches: 2. Germline V gene lookup returns CDR1 GTSNPN and CDR2 SVGIG (reference sequence). The CDR3 spells CAWKGQGNTEAFF. CDR3 bases: TGTGCCTGGAAAGGACAGGGGAACACTGAAGCTTTCTTT.

The V call is TRBV7-2, the J call TRBJ2-5; a weak D match, TRBD1 (5 bases). The better agreement between TRBJ2-7 and the DNA end casts doubt on the J call. Germline values: CDR1 SGHTA, CDR2 FQGNSA. The CDR3 length is 15 residues. The DNA for the CDR3 is TGTGCCAGCAGCCCCACCAGGGATGGGGTCGGCGAGCAGTACTTC. Protein product: CASSPTRDGVGEQYF.

The chain has TRBV5-8 and TRBJ2-5, with 9 bases matching TRBD2. The end of the DNA aligns better with TRBJ2-7, so the J call may be wrong. This CDR3 is 14 amino acids long. From germline, CDR1 is SGHTS and CDR2 YDEGEE. The CDR3 loop reads CASKAGGLSYEQYF. CDR3 nucleotide sequence: TGTGCCAGCAAAGCGGGGGGCCTCTCCTACGAGCAGTACTTC.

In its sample, this clone was seen once. The chain is built from TRBV5-6 and TRBJ1-2, with 8 bases that match TRBD1. The CDR3 contains 16 residues. CDR1 SGHDT and CDR2 YYEEEE come from the germline V gene. J was trimmed by 4 bases and V by 3 bases; bases with no gene match: 11. The CDR3 DNA reads as TGTGCCAGCAGCTCACGGACAGGGCTGATATTCTATGGCTACACCTTC. This codes for CASSSRTGLIFYGYTF.

The V call is TRBV6-4, the J call TRBJ2-3; D not resolved. The CDR3 runs to 12 residues. Per germline, CDR1 MRHNA and CDR2 SNTAGT. Trimming removed 2 bases at V and 4 bases at J, with 4 bases between. CDR3 residues: CASSDPADTQYF. Here the CDR3 DNA reads TGTGCCAGCAGTGACCCGGCAGATACGCAGTATTTT.

This clone was detected only a few times. V gene TRBV7-9 combines with J gene TRBJ2-1; weak D call: TRBD1 (6 bases). Germline V lookup: CDR1 SEHNR, CDR2 FQNEAQ (reference sequence). The CDR3 length is 15 residues. Trimming removed 5 bases from V and 9 bases from J, with 20 bases in between. CDR3 nucleotide sequence: TGTGCCAGCAGCGCAGGGGAAGTGAGGACAGTTGAGCAGTTCTTC. Amino acids: CASSAGEVRTVEQFF.

The chain employs TRBV2 and TRBJ1-2; a weak D match, TRBD1 (6 bases). The CDR3 is 14 amino acids. Trimming took 6 bases from V and 2 from J, leaving 13 bases between them. Germline V gives CDR1 SNHLY, CDR2 FYNNEI. The CDR3 sequence is CASSRDMGNYGYTF. The DNA for the CDR3 is TGTGCCAGCAGCCGGGACATGGGAAACTATGGCTACACCTTC.

This clone was detected once. The chain joins TRBV29-1 to TRBJ1-2, with TRBD1 as a possible D gene (5 bases). Germline CDR1 SQVTM, CDR2 ANQGSEA. V lost 7 bases and J 7 bases, leaving 16 bases between the germline ends. The CDR3 runs to 12 residues. The CDR3 sequence: CSGLGQGAGYTF. The CDR3 DNA reads TGCAGCGGCTTGGGGCAGGGTGCTGGCTACACCTTC.

The chain has TRBV19 and TRBJ2-7, with 8 bases matching TRBD1. V shed 1 base, J shed 1 base, and the junction held 3 bases outside the gene matches. Per germline, CDR1 LNHDA and CDR2 SQIVND (reference sequence). The CDR3 is made up of 15 amino acids. The DNA for the CDR3 is TGTGCCAGTAGTATAGGCGGGACAGGATCCTACGAGCAGTACTTC. This sequence encodes CASSIGGTGSYEQYF.

This clone was observed a single time. The chain recombines TRBV7-8 with TRBJ1-1, with 8 positions matching TRBD1. With V trimmed by 5 bases and J by 3 bases, 2 bases remained unmatched. Germline V gene data show CDR1 as SGHVS and CDR2 as FQNEAQ. The CDR3 length is 13 residues. The CDR3 bases are TGTGCCAGCAGCGACAGGGGCTACACTGAAGCTTTCTTT. Encoded protein: CASSDRGYTEAFF.

The chain couples TRBV10-1 to TRBJ2-1; 11 bases are shared with TRBD2. The CDR3 loop spans 15 amino acids. Trimming removed 4 bases from V and 9 bases from J; junction bases left unmatched: 8. Germline-derived CDR1 and CDR2 are WNHNN and SYGVQD (reference sequence). The CDR3 spells CASSATSGVSSEQFF. For the CDR3, the DNA is TGCGCCAGCAGTGCGACTAGCGGGGTATCCAGTGAGCAGTTCTTC.

This chain connects TRBV7-8 to TRBJ2-1; 9 nucleotides align to TRBD2. Per germline, CDR1 SGHVS and CDR2 FQNEAQ. The CDR3 has 16 residues. V lost 4 bases, J lost 6 bases, and 10 bases stayed unmatched. CDR3 residues: CASSSEAGGRGNEQFF. The CDR3 DNA sequence: TGTGCCAGCAGCTCGGAAGCGGGAGGACGGGGCAATGAGCAGTTCTTC.

The rearrangement links TRBV30 to TRBJ1-5; the D is unclear. The germline V and J ends were trimmed by 0 bases and 6 bases, with 9 bases remaining between them. CDR1 and CDR2 from the germline V gene are GTSNPN and SVGIG (reference sequence). The CDR3 consists of 13 residues. The CDR3 reads CAWSVAGSQPQHF. The CDR3 region has the DNA TGTGCCTGGAGTGTAGCCGGGAGTCAGCCCCAGCATTTT.

As concerns this clone: A read error may account for a junction end that differs from germline. The CDR3 nucleotides are TGTGCCAGCAGGGAAGACCGGGACAGCTTCTATGGCTACACCTTC. Amino acid sequence: CASREDRDSFYGYTF. The chain combines TRBV2 with TRBJ1-2; 7 positions agree with TRBD1. The germline CDR1 and CDR2 sequences are SNHLY and FYNNEI. This CDR3 is built from 15 residues. Based on the CDR3 plus reference TRBV2 and TRBJ1-2, the full variable domain is EPEVTQTPSHQVTQMGQEVILRCVPISNHLYFYWYRQILGQKVEFLVSFYNNEISEKSEIFDDQFSVERPDGSNFTLKIRSTKLEDSAMYFCASREDRDSFYGYTFGSGTRLTVV.

The V call is TRBV2, the J call TRBJ2-7, with 8 bases matching TRBD2. Unmatched junction bases numbered 7, after V lost 7 bases and J lost 2 bases. There are 14 residues in the CDR3. Germline V lookup: CDR1 SNHLY, CDR2 FYNNEI. The DNA for the CDR3 is TGTGCCAGCAAACGGGGGGGAAGCGCCTACGAGCAGTACTTC. The encoded protein is CASKRGGSAYEQYF.

The chain recombines TRBV7-6 with TRBJ2-3; 8 bases match TRBD2. The V and J ends lost 6 bases and 2 bases, in that order; junction bases with no gene match: 7. CDR1 and CDR2 from the germline V gene are SGHVS and FNYEAQ. The CDR3 extends over 15 amino acids. CDR3 sequence reads: CASSLAGDITDTQYF. CDR3 coding DNA: TGTGCCAGCAGTCTAGCGGGCGATATCACAGATACGCAGTATTTT.

V is TRBV25-1 and J is TRBJ2-4; the D is unclear. Germline CDR1 and CDR2: MGHDK and SYGVNS. The CDR3 contains 15 residues. The V end lost 5 bases, the J end lost 2 bases, and 13 bases lay between the germline ends. CDR3 loop: CASSPRFLTKNIQYF. The CDR3 coding sequence is TGTGCCAGCAGTCCACGATTCCTAACCAAAAACATTCAGTACTTC.

The rearrangement links TRBV28 to TRBJ2-5; perhaps TRBD1 as D (7 bases). The ends were cut back, 7 bases at V and 5 bases at J, with 20 bases in the middle. The CDR3 sequence is 15 residues long. The germline V gene has CDR1 MDHEN and CDR2 SYDVKM. The CDR3 reads CASKKTGPGGETQYF. CDR3 coding DNA: TGTGCCAGCAAGAAGACAGGGCCTGGGGGGGAGACCCAGTACTTC.

The CDR3 is CASSDQLAVKKTQYF. Written as DNA, the CDR3 is TGTGCCAGCAGTGACCAACTAGCGGTCAAGAAGACCCAGTACTTC. The chain recombines TRBV6-1 with TRBJ2-5, with 8 nucleotides matching TRBD2. CDR1 and CDR2 (germline): MNHNS, SASEGT. Trimming removed 3 bases from V and 6 bases from J; junction bases left unmatched: 9. CDR3 length: 15 amino acids.

The J gene is TRBJ2-7, the V gene TRBV13; perhaps TRBD2 as D (6 bases). Between the trimmed V and J ends, which lost 3 bases and 7 bases, there was a span of 13 bases. Germline V lookup: CDR1 PRHDT, CDR2 FYEKMQ (reference sequence). CDR3 length equals 13 residues. This CDR3 reads CASSFLREVEQYF. CDR3 coding DNA: TGTGCCAGCAGCTTCCTGAGGGAGGTAGAGCAGTACTTC.

The DNA of the CDR3 is TGTGCCTGGAGTTCACCCAGGAGGGTAGCGGGATACTACGAGCAGTACTTC. As protein: CAWSSPRRVAGYYEQYF. The V and J genes are TRBV30 and TRBJ2-7, with 8 positions matching TRBD2. The CDR3 consists of 17 residues. V lost 2 bases, J lost 3 bases, and 15 bases stayed unmatched. Looked up from germline, CDR1 is GTSNPN and CDR2 is SVGIG (reference sequence).

The chain is built from TRBV6-1 and TRBJ2-7; TRBD1 agrees at 7 bases. Germline values: CDR1 MNHNS, CDR2 SASEGT. The CDR3 has 15 amino acids. V lost 2 bases to trimming and J lost 2 bases; unmatched junction nucleotides: 6. CDR3 amino acids: CASSERGPRAYEQYF. DNA of the CDR3: TGTGCCAGCAGTGAAAGGGGGCCCAGAGCCTACGAGCAGTACTTC.

V gene TRBV5-4 combines with J gene TRBJ1-4; 8 bases are shared with TRBD1. The CDR3 length is 14 residues. In germline, CDR1 is SGHNT, CDR2 YYREEE (reference sequence). V lost 3 bases, J lost 5 bases, and 3 bases stayed unmatched. The CDR3 here is CASSSTGVNEKLFF. The CDR3 DNA is TGTGCCAGCAGCTCGACAGGGGTGAATGAAAAACTGTTTTTT.